A single T cell receptor beta chain is shown here with its context. The data were obtained in a study of blood T cell repertoires in COVID-19. The germline V and J ends were trimmed by 6 bases and 5 bases, with 13 bases remaining between them. CDR3 length: 13 amino acids. The repertoire was sequenced with immunoSEQ multiplex PCR; TCRdb's copy has only in-frame clones and lacks some. The sample comprises under 110,000 clones, 71% of which are singletons, and about 1% rests with the top ten. The material sequenced was peripheral blood. The chain joins TRBV12-3 or TRBV12-4 to TRBJ1-1; the D gene is possibly TRBD1 (6 bases). This receptor was taken from a human donor with acute or convalescent COVID-19. The donor label of this sample is uncertain. CDR3 DNA sequence: TGTGCCAGCAGCAAACAGGGTGGGACTGAAGCTTTCTTT. It specifies CASSKQGGTEAFF.